Detailed here is one TCR beta chain. Its antigen is not yet known. It has no much larger one-base neighbor in the sample; base qualities were not kept. V and J lose 5 bases and 3 bases, and a span of 19 bases separates them. Sequences KGHDR (CDR1) and SFDVKD (CDR2) are obtained from the germline V gene. From cysteine to valine, the CDR3 is 16 amino acids long. Of the read, only the CDR3 DNA is kept; its 48 bases are in frame from base 1. Receptor amplification or capture employed the immunoSEQ multiplex PCR assay. DNA from the cultured, isolated CD4+ T cells was subjected to TCR beta CDR3 sequencing. In the original analysis: Non-productive TCR sequences were discarded, and reads were trimmed to the CDR3 region, with only CDR3s of 7 or more amino acids retained. The MANAFEST web app was used to pick out antigen-specific clonotypes by comparing their expansion in peptide wells with that in reference cultures. Positive clones required FDR<0.05 expansion versus reference and all other wells, odds ratio above 5, and frequency above 0.1% in two replicate wells. Clonotypes significantly expanded in SARS-CoV-2 spike wells and in at least one common cold coronavirus spike condition were defined as cross-reactive. CDR3 similarity was assessed by Levenshtein distance using the stringdist R package, and unrooted trees were constructed with ape in R 3.6.1. TCRdb holds this immuneACCESS table with in-frame rearrangements only. Some clones are missing; in checked studies, unresolved V genes explain under half, and the rest has no known cause. V and J calls and clone size are given by that table; D and trimming were obtained from the DNA. For this sample there are tens of thousands of clones; 82% appear just once. 2.9% of the sample goes to the ten largest clones.

After around ten days of culture, CD4+ T cells were isolated with the EasySep CD4+ T cell isolation kit. Healthy vaccine recipients had no prior SARS-CoV-2 infection, confirmed by negative nucleocapsid antibodies before and after vaccination. On days 3 and 7, half of the culture medium was replaced with fresh IL-2-containing medium. Unless noted otherwise, every peptide stimulation condition was cultured in triplicate wells. PBMC were separated from whole blood using Ficoll-Paque Plus gradient centrifugation and were then either cryopreserved at -140C or used fresh. The QIAamp micro DNA kit was used to extract genomic DNA from the cultured CD4+ T cells. These data originate in a study of vaccination effects on CD4 cells after COVID-19 (dated by TCRdb to between 2021 and 2022). Context from the whole study: In the ViraFEST assay, PBMC were stimulated with viral peptide pools, and TCR sequencing was then used to find antigen-specific CD4+ T cell clonotypes based on their expansion. Cultures from other donors in the study were sequenced with the Oncomine TCR Beta short-read assay on an Illumina iSeq 100. Two doses of either the BNT162b2 or the mRNA-1273 mRNA SARS-CoV-2 vaccine were administered to participants. The full study included some 10 COVID-19 convalescent patients and a few SARS-CoV-2-naive healthy vaccine recipients. Each well held around 2 million PBMC cultured in IMDM containing around 5% human AB serum, 8.5 to 10 IU/ml IL-2 and gentamicin, along with roughly 10 ug/ml peptides. SARS-CoV-2 spike-specific CD4+ TCR repertoires were compared before and after mRNA vaccination in COVID-19 convalescent patients and in infection-naive vaccine recipients. Paper-wide results and their limitations: At late post-vaccination timepoints, both infection-induced and vaccine-induced clones showed marked clonal contraction, consistent with waning T cell responses. The study was limited by a small number of convalescent patients, and early post-infection timepoints were lacking. Among healthy vaccine recipients, nearly all vaccine-induced clones were SARS-CoV-2 mono-reactive, and just 1 of 255 was cross-reactive with common cold coronaviruses.

The sample in question was CD4+ T cells from PBMCs cultured without peptide, obtained before COVID-19 vaccination. The rearrangement combines TRBV24-1 with TRBJ2-7; perhaps TRBD1 is the D gene, with 6 bases matching. The origin of this receptor is a human donor who received a COVID-19 vaccine. The CDR3 corresponds to CATSVLRPGVVYEQYV. The sequenced DNA is TGTGCCACCAGTGTCCTTAGACCAGGGGTGGTCTACGAGCAGTACGTC.